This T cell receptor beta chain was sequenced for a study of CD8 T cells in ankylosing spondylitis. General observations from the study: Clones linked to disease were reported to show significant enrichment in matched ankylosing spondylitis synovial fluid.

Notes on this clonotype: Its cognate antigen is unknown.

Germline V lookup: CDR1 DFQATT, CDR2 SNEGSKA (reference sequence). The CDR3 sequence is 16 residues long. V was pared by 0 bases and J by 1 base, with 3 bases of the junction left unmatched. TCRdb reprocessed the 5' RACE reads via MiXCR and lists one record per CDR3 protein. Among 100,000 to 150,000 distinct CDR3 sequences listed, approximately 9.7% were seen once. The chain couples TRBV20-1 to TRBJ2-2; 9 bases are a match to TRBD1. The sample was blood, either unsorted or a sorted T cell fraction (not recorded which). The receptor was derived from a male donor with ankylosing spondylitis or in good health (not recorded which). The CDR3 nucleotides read TGCAGTGCTAGAGAGGGGACAGGGAAGAACACCGGGGAGCTGTTTTTT. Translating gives CSAREGTGKNTGELFF.